These T cell receptor beta chains were read from a single sample in a study of graft-versus-host responses after intestinal transplantation. Method: immunoSEQ multiplex PCR; TCRdb's copy keeps in-frame clones and lacks some. The sample has about 120,000 clones; roughly 95% are singletons. These receptors lack a known antigen. The source was unstimulated CD8+ T cells sorted from spleen or lymph node cells, collected before intestinal transplant. These receptors were collected from a human donor who received an intestinal transplant. The CDR3 runs from the conserved cysteine through the conserved F or W. The D gene is left open where the match is weak. The listing skips clone size in some rows; elsewhere it reads once, few, many or a size class.

clone_size,v_call,d_call,cdr3_aa
once,TRBV5-1,TRBD2,CASSLTSGRGNEQFF
NA,TRBV11-1,TRBD1,CASSSGQFYGYTF
NA,TRBV5-6,NA,CASSLYGGQPQHF
NA,TRBV18,NA,CASSPGQGPGYEQYF
NA,TRBV27,NA,CASSFGNGDYEQYF
NA,TRBV28,TRBD2,CASSLFLLAGGGTGELFF
NA,TRBV4-2,NA,CASSQEGETQYF
NA,TRBV2,NA,CASRFISGAYEQYF
once,TRBV4-1,TRBD2,CASSSSTSGVYQSFF
NA,TRBV7-9,NA,CASSLATGGRGWEPQHF
NA,TRBV14,TRBD2,CASSRGPGTSGPYYEQYF
NA,TRBV25-1,NA,CASSEWGPRPGYTF
NA,TRBV19,TRBD2,CASSTGGDNEQFF
NA,TRBV6-5,NA,CASRLGSSQPQHF
NA,TRBV28,NA,CASSSQWRHEQYF
few,TRBV7-9,NA,CASSLGWTPPYF